This T cell receptor beta chain was captured by sequencing in a study of T cell clusters in autoimmune cytopenias. Background on the study: A median age of about 60 years and mean of approximately 51 years characterized healthy donor controls.

One tube held mixed TRB-A and TRB-B primer pools for touch-down PCR. TCRdb derives one entry per CDR3 protein from the multiplex PCR reads, leaving out DNA. The sample spans some 12,000 distinct CDR3 sequences; the ten largest clones claim more than 2.5%. Some 39,000 genome equivalents of blood DNA were amplified for TRB. CDR3 length equals 16 residues. Another study also made use of these data, one on T cell repertoires in aging, cancer and after chemotherapy. From that study: Across the chemotherapy interval, each cancer cohort showed higher median generation probability, suggesting thymic rebound.

Source material: peripheral blood. This chain joins TRBV12-3 or TRBV12-4 and TRBJ1-6; the D gene TCRdb calls, TRBD1, cannot be checked with no DNA. The receptor was derived from a human donor in good health. This CDR3 reads CASSLGGANHNSPLHF.